The 13 T cell receptor beta chains presented below share a single source sample, sequenced in a study of cytomegalovirus exposure and HLA in healthy donors (dated by TCRdb to 2017 to 2019). Library preparation was by the immunoSEQ multiplex PCR assay. The multiplex PCR relied on a mix of 60 forward primers for TCR Vbeta segments and 13 reverse primers for TCR Jbeta segments. TCRdb obtained this table from immuneACCESS and retained in-frame rearrangements with V and J assigned. These tables miss some clones; where compared with another copy, unresolved V genes account for less than half of the shortfall, and the remainder is unexplained. This sample is represented by some 190,000 clones; about four fifths of them were singletons. The ten largest clones add up to roughly 3% of the sample. The sequenced material came from PBMCs. These receptors were collected from a female donor in good health and CMV-seronegative.

The chain is built from TRBV15 and TRBJ1-1; 8 nucleotides align to TRBD1. The CDR3 covers 14 residues. The J segment lost 2 bases and the V segment lost 4 bases, leaving 3 bases of the junction unmatched. Looked up from germline, CDR1 is LNHNV and CDR2 is YYDKDF (reference sequence). The CDR3 sequence is CATSIDRGNTEAFF. The CDR3 DNA is TGTGCCACCAGCATTGACAGGGGAAACACTGAAGCTTTCTTT.

The V gene is TRBV11-3, the J gene TRBJ1-1; the D is unclear. CDR1 and CDR2 (germline): SGHNT, YENEEA. The CDR3 is 16 amino acids. V lost 0 bases and J 2 bases, leaving 13 bases between the germline ends. The CDR3 DNA follows: TGTGCCAGCAGCTTAGATTCATCAGAGACTAACACTGAAGCTTTCTTT. Residues: CASSLDSSETNTEAFF.

This clone was observed a handful of times. The chain carries TRBV25-1 and TRBJ1-5, with D uncertain. Between the trimmed V and J ends, which lost 2 bases and 6 bases, there was a span of 8 bases. Germline V gene sequence: CDR1 MGHDK, CDR2 SYGVNS. This CDR3 has 13 residues. The CDR3 DNA sequence: TGTGCCAGCAGTGAAGCAAGAGGTCAGCCCCAGCATTTT. Translating it yields CASSEARGQPQHF.

The chain links TRBV28 to TRBJ2-2; maybe TRBD1 (6 bases). Between the trimmed V and J ends, which lost 2 bases and 6 bases, there was a span of 10 bases. The CDR3 spans 14 residues. Germline V gives CDR1 MDHEN, CDR2 SYDVKM. CDR3 nucleotide sequence: TGTGCCAGCAGTTTACAGGGGCTGGCCGGGGAGCTGTTTTTT. Its protein is CASSLQGLAGELFF.

This clone was detected a few times. The chain is built from TRBV9 and TRBJ2-3; D perhaps matches TRBD2 (6 bases). With 3 bases removed from V and 1 base from J, the gap between germline ends came to 12 bases. Germline V lookup: CDR1 SGDLS, CDR2 YYNGEE. CDR3 length equals 15 residues. The CDR3 is CASSGSAGRTDTQYF. The CDR3 DNA reads TGTGCCAGCAGCGGATCCGCGGGGCGCACAGATACGCAGTATTTT.

CDR3 sequence (DNA): TGCAGCGTGACGACAGTGCGAGACTACGAGCAGTACTTC. Protein: CSVTTVRDYEQYF. V is TRBV29-1 and J is TRBJ2-7, with a tentative D call TRBD1 (5 bases). Germline values: CDR1 SQVTM, CDR2 ANQGSEA. The CDR3 length is 13 residues. Trimming took 6 bases from V and 3 from J, leaving 15 bases between them.

The chain recombines TRBV28 with TRBJ2-2; no definite D call. Germline V gene sequence: CDR1 MDHEN, CDR2 SYDVKM. The V end lost 4 bases, the J end lost 2 bases, and 5 bases lay between the germline ends. The CDR3 is 13 residues long. CDR3 sequence: CASSSQNTGELFF. CDR3 nucleotide sequence: TGTGCCAGCAGTTCCCAAAACACCGGGGAGCTGTTTTTT.

The rearrangement links TRBV4-1 to TRBJ1-2; tentative D call: TRBD1 (5 bases). V was trimmed by 3 bases and J by 8 bases, leaving 19 bases between them. Germline V gene data show CDR1 as MGHRA and CDR2 as YSYEKL. The CDR3 length is 15 residues. The CDR3 DNA reads as TGCGCCAGCAGCCAGCTACCAGGGATAGGTGCAGGCTACACCTTC. Its translation: CASSQLPGIGAGYTF.

The chain joins TRBV7-9 to TRBJ2-3; maybe TRBD2 (5 bases). The CDR3 is 15 residues long. V was cut by 5 bases and J by 5 bases, with 17 bases left in between. CDR1 and CDR2 (germline): SEHNR, FQNEAQ (reference sequence). CDR3 nucleotide sequence: TGTGCCAGCAGCCCAGCGAGGGAGAATCGAGATACGCAGTATTTT. Its translation is CASSPARENRDTQYF.

This clone was detected a few times. The CDR3 loop is CATKDRSTYNYGYTF. The CDR3 DNA follows: TGTGCCACCAAGGACAGGTCGACATATAACTATGGCTACACCTTC. This sequence joins TRBV27 and TRBJ1-2; TRBD1 matches 7 bases. Per germline, CDR1 MNHEY and CDR2 SMNVEV (reference sequence). The CDR3 extends over 15 amino acids. Trimming cost V 10 bases and J 1 base; bases outside gene matches: 12.

This clone was seen a handful of times. Other nucleotide sequences from this sample produce the same CDR3. The J gene is TRBJ1-6, the V gene TRBV6-1, with D unresolved. In germline, CDR1 is MNHNS, CDR2 SASEGT. Deletions cut 4 bases from V and 7 bases from J, with 11 bases between. The CDR3 contains 14 residues. In nucleotides, the CDR3 is TGTGCCAGCAGTGGGAGGAGTTTCAATTCACCCCTCCACTTT. Translating gives CASSGRSFNSPLHF.

CDR3 nucleotides: TGTGCCAGCAGCCCGGACATCCGGGCCACAGATACGCAGTATTTT. It yields the protein CASSPDIRATDTQYF. The chain uses TRBV14 and TRBJ2-3, with D possibly matching TRBD1 (5 bases). The V gene lost 4 bases and the J gene lost 2 bases, with 13 bases spanning the gap. Germline CDR1 and CDR2: SGHDN and FVKESK. This CDR3 spans 15 amino acids.

The CDR3 DNA reads as TGTGCCAGCAGTTACACCAAGCAGGGGGGATCACCCCTCCACTTT. It encodes CASSYTKQGGSPLHF. The chain links TRBV6-5 to TRBJ1-6, with 7 bases lining up with TRBD1. The V gene end was trimmed by 2 bases and the J gene end by 10 bases; junction bases not matched to a gene: 8. Per germline, CDR1 MNHEY and CDR2 SVGAGI. The CDR3 is 15 amino acids.